This passage covers 18 T cell receptor beta chains from one sample sequenced in a study of T cells of healthy individuals. TCRdb analysed the 5' RACE reads with MiXCR anew, one entry per CDR3 protein. The sample shows about 96,000 distinct CDR3 sequences, 17% of them seen only once. The receptor source for this set is a human donor in good health.

This clonotype was counted a few times. The chain joins TRBV27 to TRBJ2-2; 12 bases align to TRBD2. The trim removed 1 base at V and 5 bases at J, leaving 8 bases unmatched. CDR1 is MNHEY, CDR2 SMNVEV, per germline (reference sequence). This CDR3 is 18 amino acids long. CDR3 protein: CASSLFLAGGPRTGELFF. As DNA, the CDR3 is TGTGCCAGCAGTTTATTTCTAGCGGGAGGGCCGAGGACCGGGGAGCTGTTTTTT.

The V gene is TRBV7-9, the J gene TRBJ2-3; D is unresolved. Per germline, CDR1 SEHNR and CDR2 FQNEAQ (reference sequence). The CDR3 has 12 amino acids. Trimming cost V 5 bases and J 6 bases, with 9 bases left between them. The CDR3 DNA sequence: TGTGCCAGCAGCAGACCACCGGATACGCAGTATTTT. Translating gives CASSRPPDTQYF.

At least ten counts were recorded for this clonotype. The rearrangement links TRBV4-3 to TRBJ1-1; tentative D call: TRBD1 (5 bases). The CDR3 totals 15 residues. The V end was cut by 0 bases, the J end by 6 bases, with 14 bases between. CDR1 LGHNA and CDR2 YSLEER come from the germline V gene. In nucleotides, the CDR3 is TGCGCCAGCAGCCAAGATAATCAGGGAACGGCTGAAGCTTTCTTT. Encoded protein: CASSQDNQGTAEAFF.

In its sample, this clonotype was seen many times. The chain is built from TRBV10-3 and TRBJ1-2; D unclear. The V end lost 0 bases, the J end lost 7 bases, and 15 bases lay between the germline ends. The germline gives CDR1 ENHRY, CDR2 SYGVKD. CDR3 length: 15 residues. DNA for the CDR3: TGTGCCATCAGTGAGTCGACACCGAGGTCAGGTGGCTACACCTTC. As protein: CAISESTPRSGGYTF.

In its sample, this clonotype was seen many times. CDR3 in DNA: TGTGCCAGCAGTAGTAACCGAGGGGACCATACGCAGTATTTT. Amino acids: CASSSNRGDHTQYF. The chain joins TRBV27 to TRBJ2-3, with D possibly called TRBD1 or TRBD2 (5 bases each). Germline V gives CDR1 MNHEY, CDR2 SMNVEV (reference sequence). V was pared by 5 bases and J by 7 bases, with 16 bases between. The CDR3 is 14 residues long.

There are a few counts of this clonotype. This chain uses TRBV7-9 with TRBJ2-1; the D gene could be TRBD1 or TRBD2 (5 bases each). The germline V gene has CDR1 SEHNR and CDR2 FQNEAQ (reference sequence). Trimming cost V 5 bases and J 11 bases, with 19 bases left between them. The CDR3 consists of 14 residues. CDR3 nucleotide sequence: TGTGCCAGCAGCCCGATCACTAGAAGGGGTCAGCAGTTCTTC. Amino acid sequence: CASSPITRRGQQFF.

This clonotype has ten or more counts. The chain links TRBV6-5 to TRBJ2-7, with D tentatively TRBD1 (6 bases). Germline V gene data show CDR1 as MNHEY and CDR2 as SVGAGI. The CDR3 contains 12 residues. Trimming pared 6 bases from V and 2 bases from J, leaving 8 bases between. CDR3 region: CASSRTAYEQYF. CDR3 sequence (DNA): TGTGCCAGCAGCCGGACAGCCTACGAGCAGTACTTC.

The sample holds many counts of this clonotype. CDR3: CASSVGTGYGYTF. CDR3 DNA sequence: TGTGCCAGCAGCGTGGGGACGGGCTATGGCTACACCTTC. V usage is TRBV5-6 and J usage is TRBJ1-2; TRBD1 is a possible D gene (5 bases). The germline V and J ends were trimmed by 4 bases and 4 bases, with 11 bases remaining between them. CDR3 size: 13 residues. Germline assignment: CDR1 SGHDT and CDR2 YYEEEE. The whole variable domain, remainder taken from reference TRBV5-6 and TRBJ1-2, is DAGVTQSPTHLIKTRGQQVTLRCSPKSGHDTVSWYQQALGQGPQFIFQYYEEEERQRGNFPDRFSGHQFPNYSSELNVNALLLGDSALYLCASSVGTGYGYTFGSGTRLTVV.

In this sample, this clonotype turned up a few times. The chain is built from TRBV21-1 and TRBJ1-3. TRBV21-1 has pseudogene status. CDR3 length equals 18 residues. Here the CDR3 DNA reads TGTGCCAGCAGCAAAGCGCTTCGGGAGACAGACTCTGGAAACACCATATATTTT. Encoded protein: CASSKALRETDSGNTIYF.

The chain uses TRBV15 and TRBJ2-3; D not resolved. The CDR3 covers 15 residues. The germline CDR1 and CDR2 sequences are LNHNV and YYDKDF (reference sequence). V lost 1 base and J 2 bases, leaving 10 bases between the germline ends. CDR3: CATSRGEGYTDTQYF. The CDR3 DNA follows: TGTGCCACCAGCAGAGGGGAAGGTTACACAGATACGCAGTATTTT.

As to this clonotype: A single base separates this from a much larger clone, so it may be a read error. The chain joins TRBV20-1 to TRBJ1-5; D remains unclear. CDR3 length equals 13 residues. The germline V gene encodes CDR1 DFQATT and CDR2 SNEGSKA (reference sequence). CDR3 sequence (DNA): TGCAGTGCCGGTCGGACGGTCAATCAGCTCCAGCATTTT. This gives the protein CSAGRTVNQLQHF.

This clonotype was seen repeatedly, ten times or more. This chain links TRBV28 with TRBJ2-1; 8 bases map to TRBD2. The CDR3 has 15 residues. Trimming at V came to 2 bases and at J to 12 bases, leaving 12 bases not matched to a gene. The V gene's germline CDR1 is MDHEN and CDR2 SYDVKM. CDR3 loop: CASSLRGRFNEGQFF. CDR3 nucleotides: TGTGCCAGCAGTTTACGCGGGAGGTTTAATGAAGGGCAGTTCTTC.

The chain has TRBV7-6 and TRBJ2-5; D unclear. There are 12 residues in the CDR3. Trimming stripped 5 bases from V and 5 bases from J, with 9 bases between. CDR1 and CDR2 (germline): SGHVS, FNYEAQ. CDR3 sequence: CASSAVLETQYF. As DNA, the CDR3 is TGTGCCAGCAGCGCGGTATTGGAGACCCAGTACTTC.

In this sample, this clonotype turned up a few times. The V gene is TRBV27, the J gene TRBJ2-7, with D perhaps TRBD1 or TRBD2 (5 bases each). V was trimmed by 4 bases and J by 7 bases, leaving 14 bases between them. The V gene's germline CDR1 is MNHEY and CDR2 SMNVEV (reference sequence). The CDR3 sequence is 13 residues long. The CDR3 DNA sequence: TGTGCCAGCAGTTGGGACGGATTCAGAGAGCAGTACTTC. It specifies CASSWDGFREQYF.

V usage is TRBV5-1 and J usage is TRBJ2-7, with TRBD2 matching over 10 bases. Germline CDR1 SGHRS, CDR2 YFSETQ. This CDR3 contains 15 residues. V gave up 3 bases and J gave up 0 bases; unmatched junction bases: 3. The CDR3 nucleotides read TGCGCCAGCAGCTCAACTAGCGGGGCCTCCTACGAGCAGTACTTC. It translates to CASSSTSGASYEQYF.

There are many counts of this clonotype. V and J are TRBV20-1 and TRBJ2-7; 9 nucleotides line up with TRBD1. The junction had 11 bases not matched to a gene; V was cut back by 1 base and J by 7 bases. The CDR3 has 15 residues. Germline assignment: CDR1 DFQATT and CDR2 SNEGSKA (reference sequence). The CDR3 reads CSARVTGGRTGEQYF. The CDR3 coding sequence is TGCAGTGCTAGAGTCACAGGGGGCAGGACGGGGGAGCAGTACTTC.

The CDR3 sequence is CASSPGGLAGLPEQYF. In DNA form, the CDR3 reads TGTGCCAGCAGCCCAGGAGGTCTAGCGGGACTTCCCGAGCAGTACTTC. V is TRBV7-2 and J is TRBJ2-7, with 9 bases fitting TRBD2. This CDR3 has 16 amino acids. V was clipped by 5 bases and J by 6 bases; unmatched bases: 14. Germline CDR1 is SGHTA and CDR2 is FQGNSA. Using reference TRBV7-2 and TRBJ2-7 for the parts outside the CDR3, the full variable domain is GAGVSQSPSNKVTEKGKDVELRCDPISGHTALYWYRQSLGQGLEFLIYFQGNSAPDKSGLPSDRFSAERTGGSVSTLTIQRTQQEDSAVYLCASSPGGLAGLPEQYFGPGTRLTVT.

To note about this clonotype: A single base separates this from a much larger clone, so it may be a read error. This chain links TRBV19 with TRBJ2-2; TRBD1 matches at 7 bases. CDR3 length equals 15 residues. With V trimmed by 5 bases and J by 5 bases, 8 bases remained unmatched. Germline-derived CDR1 and CDR2 are LNHDA and SQIVND (reference sequence). The CDR3 DNA is TGTGCCAGTAGTCCAAGACAGGGAAATACCGGGGAGCTGTTTTTT. This encodes CASSPRQGNTGELFF.